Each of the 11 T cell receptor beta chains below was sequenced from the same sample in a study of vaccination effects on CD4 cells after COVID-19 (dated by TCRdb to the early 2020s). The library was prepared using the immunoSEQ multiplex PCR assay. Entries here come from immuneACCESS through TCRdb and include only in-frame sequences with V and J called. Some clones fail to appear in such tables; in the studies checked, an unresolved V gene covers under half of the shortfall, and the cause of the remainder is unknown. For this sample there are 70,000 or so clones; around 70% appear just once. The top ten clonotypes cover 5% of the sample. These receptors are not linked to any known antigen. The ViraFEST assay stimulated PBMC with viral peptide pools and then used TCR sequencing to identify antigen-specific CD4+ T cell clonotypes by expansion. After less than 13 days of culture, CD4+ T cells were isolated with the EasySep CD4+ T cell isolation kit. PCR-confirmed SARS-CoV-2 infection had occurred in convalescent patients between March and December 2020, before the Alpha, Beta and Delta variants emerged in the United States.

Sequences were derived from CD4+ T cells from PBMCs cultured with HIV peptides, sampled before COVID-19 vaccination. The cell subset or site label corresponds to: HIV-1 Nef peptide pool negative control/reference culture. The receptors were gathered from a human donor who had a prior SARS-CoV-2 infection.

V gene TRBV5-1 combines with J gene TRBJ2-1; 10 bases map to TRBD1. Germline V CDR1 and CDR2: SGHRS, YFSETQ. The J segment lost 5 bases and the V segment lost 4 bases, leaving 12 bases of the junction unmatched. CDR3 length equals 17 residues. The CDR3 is CASSPQGGDRGDNEQFF. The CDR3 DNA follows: TGCGCCAGCAGCCCCCAAGGGGGGGACAGGGGAGACAATGAGCAGTTCTTC.

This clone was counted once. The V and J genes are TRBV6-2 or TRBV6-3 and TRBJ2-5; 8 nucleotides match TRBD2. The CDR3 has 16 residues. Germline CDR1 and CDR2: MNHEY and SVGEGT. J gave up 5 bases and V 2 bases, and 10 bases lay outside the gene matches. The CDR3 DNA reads TGTGCCAGCAGTTACGATGGCGGGAGGACGCTGGAGACCCAGTACTTC. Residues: CASSYDGGRTLETQYF.

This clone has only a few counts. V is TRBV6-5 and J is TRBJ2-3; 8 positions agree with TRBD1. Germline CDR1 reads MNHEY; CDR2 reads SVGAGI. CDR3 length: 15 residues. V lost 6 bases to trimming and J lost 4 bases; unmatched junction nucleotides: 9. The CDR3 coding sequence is TGTGCCAGCAGCGGACAGGGCTCTTATCCAGATACGCAGTATTTT. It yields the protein CASSGQGSYPDTQYF.

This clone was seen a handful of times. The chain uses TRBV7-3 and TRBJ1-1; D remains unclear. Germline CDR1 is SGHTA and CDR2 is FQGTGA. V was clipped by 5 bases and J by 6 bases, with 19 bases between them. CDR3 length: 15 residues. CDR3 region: CASSPARLGDSEAFF. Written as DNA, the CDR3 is TGTGCCAGCAGCCCGGCCAGGCTCGGTGATTCTGAAGCTTTCTTT. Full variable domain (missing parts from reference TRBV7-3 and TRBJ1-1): GAGVSQTPSNKVTEKGKYVELRCDPISGHTALYWYRQSLGQGPEFLIYFQGTGAADDSGLPNDRFFAVRPEGSVSTLKIQRTERGDSAVYLCASSPARLGDSEAFFGQGTRLTVV.

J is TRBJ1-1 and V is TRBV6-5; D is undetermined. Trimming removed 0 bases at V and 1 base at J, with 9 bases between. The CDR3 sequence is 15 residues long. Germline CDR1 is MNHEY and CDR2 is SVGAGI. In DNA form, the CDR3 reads TGTGCCAGCAGTTACTCGCCGGTAGCGAACACTGAAGCTTTCTTT. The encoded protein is CASSYSPVANTEAFF.

The CDR3 DNA is TGTGCCAGCAGCTGGACCCGGAATGACGAGCAGTACTTC. Translating it yields CASSWTRNDEQYF. The V gene is TRBV14, the J gene TRBJ2-7; D call uncertain. The CDR3 has 13 amino acids. The germline V gene encodes CDR1 SGHDN and CDR2 FVKESK. Trimming took off 5 bases at V and 5 bases at J, with 13 bases between the two ends.

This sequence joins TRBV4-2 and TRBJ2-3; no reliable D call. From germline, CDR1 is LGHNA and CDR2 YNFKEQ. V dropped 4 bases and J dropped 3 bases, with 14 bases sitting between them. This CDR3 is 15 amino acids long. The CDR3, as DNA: TGTGCCAGCAGCCCCTTAGCTACCCGTACAGATACGCAGTATTTT. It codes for CASSPLATRTDTQYF.

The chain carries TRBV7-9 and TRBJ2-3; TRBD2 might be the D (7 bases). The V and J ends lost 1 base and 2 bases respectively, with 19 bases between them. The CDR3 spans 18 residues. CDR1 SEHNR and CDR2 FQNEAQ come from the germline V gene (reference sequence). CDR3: CASSLVGGALSSTDTQYF. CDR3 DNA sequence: TGTGCCAGCAGCTTAGTTGGGGGGGCCCTGAGCTCCACAGATACGCAGTATTTT.

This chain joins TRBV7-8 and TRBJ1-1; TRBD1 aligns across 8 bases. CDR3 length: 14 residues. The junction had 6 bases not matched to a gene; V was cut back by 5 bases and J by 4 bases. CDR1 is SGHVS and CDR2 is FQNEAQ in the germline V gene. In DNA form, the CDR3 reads TGTGCCAGCAGCCCTGGGACAGGAGTCACTGAAGCTTTCTTT. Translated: CASSPGTGVTEAFF.

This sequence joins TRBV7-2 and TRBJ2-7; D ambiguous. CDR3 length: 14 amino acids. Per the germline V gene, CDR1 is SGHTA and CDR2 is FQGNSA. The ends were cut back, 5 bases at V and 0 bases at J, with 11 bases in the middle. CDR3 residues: CASSIAPHSYEQYF. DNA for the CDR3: TGTGCCAGCAGCATTGCTCCTCACTCCTACGAGCAGTACTTC.

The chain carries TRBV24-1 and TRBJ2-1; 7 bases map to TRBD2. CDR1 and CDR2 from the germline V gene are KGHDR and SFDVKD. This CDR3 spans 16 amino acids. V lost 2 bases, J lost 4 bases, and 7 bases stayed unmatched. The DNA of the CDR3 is TGTGCCACCAGTGATTCCAGAGGCGGGGGTTACAATGAGCAGTTCTTC. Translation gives CATSDSRGGGYNEQFF.